This entry features one T cell receptor beta chain sequence. The data derive from a study of cytomegalovirus exposure and HLA in healthy donors. Study context: From HLA-typed donors, an early data release held roughly 80 million unique TCRs. Caucasian-associated ancestry cluster membership applied to around 76% of 398 genotyped donors.

PCR employed 60 Vbeta and 13 Jbeta primers. Sequencing was performed with immunoSEQ multiplex PCR; in TCRdb, only in-frame clones are kept and a portion is missing. The table records 150,000 or so clones, 82% of them present only once. The V and J ends lost 4 bases and 0 bases, in that order; junction bases with no gene match: 9. The CDR3 covers 17 residues. CDR1 SEHNR and CDR2 FQNEAQ come from the germline V gene (reference sequence). The sequenced sample consisted of PBMCs. This TCR came from a male donor in good health and CMV-seronegative. The chain carries TRBV7-9 and TRBJ1-5, with 7 positions matching TRBD1. The DNA of the CDR3 is TGTGCCAGCAGCTCGGAGGGGGCCGGCTATAGCAATCAGCCCCAGCATTTT. This encodes CASSSEGAGYSNQPQHF.